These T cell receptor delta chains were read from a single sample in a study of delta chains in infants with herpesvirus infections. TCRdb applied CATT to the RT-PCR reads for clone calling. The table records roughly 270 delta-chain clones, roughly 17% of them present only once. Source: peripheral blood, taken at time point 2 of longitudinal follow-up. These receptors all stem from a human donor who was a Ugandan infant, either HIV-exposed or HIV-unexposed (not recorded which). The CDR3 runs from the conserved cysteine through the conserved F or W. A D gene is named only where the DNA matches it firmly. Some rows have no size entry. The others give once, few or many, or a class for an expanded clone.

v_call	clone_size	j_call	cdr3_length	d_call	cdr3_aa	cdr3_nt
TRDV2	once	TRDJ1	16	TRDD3	CACDTTGGYGTDKLIF	TGTGCCTGTGACACTACTGGGGGATACGGTACCGATAAACTCATCTTT
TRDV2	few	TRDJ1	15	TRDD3	CACDTVGGYSDKLIF	TGTGCCTGTGACACCGTGGGGGGATACAGCGATAAACTCATCTTT
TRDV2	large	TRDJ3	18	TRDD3	CACDVLGDTSWDTRQMFF	TGTGCCTGTGACGTACTGGGGGATACCTCCTGGGACACCCGACAGATGTTTTTC
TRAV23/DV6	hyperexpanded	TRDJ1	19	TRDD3	CAVDIETVSPTGVWGRLIF	TGTGCCGTGGACATCGAGACTGTTTCCCCGACTGGGGTCTGGGGGAGACTCATCTTT
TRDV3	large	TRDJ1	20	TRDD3	CAMPHTINSFTGGSTDKLIF	TGTGCGATGCCACATACCATAAATTCTTTTACTGGGGGATCCACCGATAAACTCATCTTT
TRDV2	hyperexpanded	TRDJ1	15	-	CACDTVGGASDKLIF	TGTGCCTGTGACACCGTTGGTGGTGCCTCCGATAAACTCATCTTT
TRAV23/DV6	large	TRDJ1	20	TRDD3	CAVDIPTSRLGDKWADKLIF	TGTGCCGTGGACATCCCGACTTCCCGACTGGGGGATAAGTGGGCCGATAAACTCATCTTT
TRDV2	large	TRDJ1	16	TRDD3	CACDALLGDTGDKLIF	TGTGCCTGTGACGCTCTACTGGGGGATACGGGCGATAAACTCATCTTT
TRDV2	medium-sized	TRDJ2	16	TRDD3	CACDTLGDPLTAQLFF	TGTGCCTGTGACACCCTGGGGGATCCCTTGACAGCACAACTCTTCTTT
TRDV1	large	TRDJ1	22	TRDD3	CALGECPLLPRLGPCVADKLIF	TGTGCTCTTGGGGAATGCCCCCTACTTCCCAGACTGGGGCCGTGTGTGGCCGATAAACTCATCTTT
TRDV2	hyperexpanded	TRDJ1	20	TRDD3	CACDTVVLGDTRPDTDKLIF	TGTGCCTGTGACACCGTTGTACTGGGGGATACGCGTCCAGACACCGATAAACTCATCTTT
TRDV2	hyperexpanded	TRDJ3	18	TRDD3	CACDTVLGDTWDTRQMFF	TGTGCCTGTGACACCGTACTGGGGGATACCTGGGACACCCGACAGATGTTTTTC
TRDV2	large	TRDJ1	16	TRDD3	CACDTLGDTNTDKLIF	TGTGCCTGTGACACACTGGGGGATACGAACACCGATAAACTCATCTTT
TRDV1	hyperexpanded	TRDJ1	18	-	CALGELGYGIWYTDKLIF	TGTGCTCTTGGGGAACTGGGCTACGGAATCTGGTACACCGATAAACTCATCTTT
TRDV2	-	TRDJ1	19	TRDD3	CACDTVPEGDTYNGHKLIF	TGTGCCTGTGACACCGTCCCCGAGGGGGATACGTACAACGGCCATAAACTCATCTTT
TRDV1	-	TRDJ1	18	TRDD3	CALGELPWGTKYTDKLIF	TGTGCTCTTGGGGAACTACCCTGGGGGACTAAGTACACCGATAAACTCATCTTT
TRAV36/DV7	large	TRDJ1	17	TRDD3	CAVEETTGGFRTDKLIF	TGTGCTGTGGAAGAAACAACTGGGGGATTCCGTACCGATAAACTCATCTTT
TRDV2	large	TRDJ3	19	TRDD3	CACDSVLGESSWDTRQMFF	TGTGCCTGTGACTCCGTACTGGGGGAGAGCTCCTGGGACACCCGACAGATGTTTTTC
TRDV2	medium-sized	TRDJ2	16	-	CACDTLGGALTAQLFF	TGTGCCTGTGACACCCTCGGGGGAGCTTTGACAGCACAACTCTTCTTT
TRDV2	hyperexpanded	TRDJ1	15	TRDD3	CACDTLGDTDDKLIF	TGTGCCTGTGACACCCTGGGGGATACCGACGATAAACTCATCTTT
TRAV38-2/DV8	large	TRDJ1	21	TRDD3	CAYRSQIENELGDTWTDKLIF	TGTGCTTATAGGAGCCAGATCGAAAATGAACTGGGGGATACTTGGACCGATAAACTCATCTTT
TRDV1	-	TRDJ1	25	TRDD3	CALGSSDNFLLTTYALGEYTDKLIF	TGTGCTCTTGGGTCCTCAGATAACTTCCTGCTTACTACTTACGCACTGGGGGAGTACACCGATAAACTCATCTTT
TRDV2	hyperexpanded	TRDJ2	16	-	CACDTVGANLTAQLFF	TGTGCCTGTGACACTGTGGGGGCTAATTTGACAGCACAACTCTTCTTT
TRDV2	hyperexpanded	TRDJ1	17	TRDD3	CACDALLGDTRGDKLIF	TGTGCCTGTGACGCACTACTGGGGGATACAAGGGGCGATAAACTCATCTTT
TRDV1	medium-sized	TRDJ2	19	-	CALGESGGRTRHLTAQLFF	TGTGCTCTTGGGGAAAGTGGGGGCCGCACAAGGCATTTGACAGCACAACTCTTCTTT
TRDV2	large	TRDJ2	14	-	CACDTLGMTAQLFF	TGTGCCTGTGACACCCTGGGGATGACAGCACAACTCTTCTTT
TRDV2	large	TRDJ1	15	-	CACDPVALYTDKLIF	TGTGCCTGTGACCCGGTAGCCCTGTACACCGATAAACTCATCTTT
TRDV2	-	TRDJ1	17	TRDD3	CACDTVTRGYVTDKLIF	TGTGCCTGTGACACCGTTACGCGGGGATACGTCACCGATAAACTCATCTTT
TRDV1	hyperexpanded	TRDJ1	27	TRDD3	CALGELSAKRTGGYSWWTTAYTDKLIF	TGTGCTCTTGGGGAACTATCGGCCAAACGTACTGGGGGATACTCGTGGTGGACGACGGCGTACACCGATAAACTCATCTTT
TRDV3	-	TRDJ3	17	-	CASPSLGGSWDTRQMFF	TGTGCCTCTCCTTCCTTGGGGGGCTCCTGGGACACCCGACAGATGTTTTTC
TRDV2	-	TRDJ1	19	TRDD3	CACDAILGDTRPDTDKLIF	TGTGCCTGTGACGCAATACTGGGGGATACACGTCCAGACACCGATAAACTCATCTTT
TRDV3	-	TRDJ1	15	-	CAFINPYCLTDKLIF	TGTGCCTTTATAAATCCGTACTGTCTGACCGATAAACTCATCTTT
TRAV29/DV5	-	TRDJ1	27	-	CSVLLCSIPKGLPLFGYWGIYTDKLIF	-
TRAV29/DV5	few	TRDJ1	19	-	CAASRTFPKRGTRPDKLIF	TGTGCAGCAAGCCGTACCTTCCCCAAACGTGGTACTCGACCCGATAAACTCATCTTT
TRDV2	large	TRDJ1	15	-	CACDPWGVYTDKLIF	TGTGCCTGTGACCCTTGGGGGGTTTACACCGATAAACTCATCTTT
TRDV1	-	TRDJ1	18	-	CALGARPSSIWGTDKLIF	TGTGCTCTTGGGGCCCGGCCTTCCTCTATCTGGGGGACCGATAAACTCATCTTT
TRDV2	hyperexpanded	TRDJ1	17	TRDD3	CACDVLGDNLDTDKLIF	TGTGCCTGTGACGTACTGGGGGATAATCTGGACACCGATAAACTCATCTTT